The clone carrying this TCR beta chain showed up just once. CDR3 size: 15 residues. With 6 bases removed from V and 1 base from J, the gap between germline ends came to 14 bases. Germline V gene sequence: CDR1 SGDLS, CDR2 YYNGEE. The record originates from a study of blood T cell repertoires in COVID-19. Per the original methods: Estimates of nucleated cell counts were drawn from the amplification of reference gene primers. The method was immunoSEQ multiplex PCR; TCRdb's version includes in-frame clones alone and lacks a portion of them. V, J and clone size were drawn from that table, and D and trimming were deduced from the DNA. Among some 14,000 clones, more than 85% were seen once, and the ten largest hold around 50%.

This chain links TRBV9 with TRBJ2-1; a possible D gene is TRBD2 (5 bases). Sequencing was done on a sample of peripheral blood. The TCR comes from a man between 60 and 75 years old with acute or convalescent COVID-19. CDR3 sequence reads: CASTQTRESYNEQFF. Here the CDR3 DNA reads TGTGCCAGCACCCAAACTAGAGAGTCCTACAATGAGCAGTTCTTC.